This T cell receptor (beta chain) stems from a study of blood T cell repertoires in COVID-19. Background on the study: In each case, the material was cDNA or gDNA derived from T cells, B-cell-depleted T cells, or PBMCs.

Original processing methods: Cell counts per sample came from amplifying reference gene primers. The protocol was immunoSEQ multiplex PCR, while the TCRdb copy is restricted to in-frame clones and leaves out a portion. V and J calls and clone size are those listed in that table; D and trimming were worked out from the DNA. This repertoire shows 200,000 to 250,000 clones, about 90% found once; its top ten account for 3.1%. Germline CDR1 is MNHEY and CDR2 is SMNVEV (reference sequence). This CDR3 is 15 amino acids long. Trimming stripped 0 bases from V and 7 bases from J, with 15 bases between. Everyone who took part was 18 to 89 years old, and they came from about 25 US areas. Donors were grouped by their self-reported clinical history.

The sequence derives from a woman aged 45-65 years in a cohort exposed to, infected with or recovered from COVID-19 (not recorded which). V gene TRBV27 combines with J gene TRBJ1-2; TRBD1 might be the D (6 bases). The sequenced sample was PBMCs or T cells enriched from blood (not recorded which). DNA for the CDR3: TGTGCCAGCAGTTTATCGCCCATCGGGACAAGTGGCTACACCTTC. Translating gives CASSLSPIGTSGYTF.